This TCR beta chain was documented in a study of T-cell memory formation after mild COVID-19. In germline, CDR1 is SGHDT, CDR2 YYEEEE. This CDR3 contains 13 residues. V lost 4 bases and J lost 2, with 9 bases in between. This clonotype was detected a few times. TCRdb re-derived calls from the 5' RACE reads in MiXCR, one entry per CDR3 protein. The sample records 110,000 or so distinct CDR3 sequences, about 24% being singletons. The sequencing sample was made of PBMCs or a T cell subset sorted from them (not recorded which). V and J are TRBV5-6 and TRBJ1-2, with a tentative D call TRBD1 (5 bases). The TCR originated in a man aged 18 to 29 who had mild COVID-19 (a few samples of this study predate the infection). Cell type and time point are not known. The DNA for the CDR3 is TGTGCCAGCAGCATGGGACGCAACTATGGCTACACCTTC. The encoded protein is CASSMGRNYGYTF. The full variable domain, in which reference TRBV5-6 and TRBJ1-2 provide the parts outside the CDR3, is DAGVTQSPTHLIKTRGQQVTLRCSPKSGHDTVSWYQQALGQGPQFIFQYYEEEERQRGNFPDRFSGHQFPNYSSELNVNALLLGDSALYLCASSMGRNYGYTFGSGTRLTVV.